These T cell receptor beta chains were read from a single sample in a study of radiation and T cells in renal cell carcinoma. The protocol was immunoSEQ multiplex PCR, while the TCRdb copy is restricted to in-frame clones and leaves out a portion. The sample yields some 150,000 clones, about 88% seen once. This specimen consisted of blood, obtained from a patient whose treatment included radiotherapy and nephrectomy. These receptors were obtained from a woman between 45 and 60 years old with renal cell carcinoma. CDR3s include the opening cysteine and the closing phenylalanine or tryptophan. D genes are given only for firm matches.

D: NA; length: 16; V: TRBV19; J: TRBJ1-4; CDR3: CASSLGHIATNEKLFF; DNA: TGTGCCAGTAGTTTAGGACATATTGCAACTAATGAAAAACTGTTTTTT
D: NA; length: 15; V: TRBV5-1; J: TRBJ2-1; CDR3: CASSLVGASYNEQFF; DNA: TGCGCCAGCAGCTTGGTGGGGGCCTCCTACAATGAGCAGTTCTTC
D: TRBD1; length: 14; V: TRBV7-2; J: TRBJ2-3; CDR3: CASSPQGSTDTQYF; DNA: TGTGCCAGCAGCCCACAGGGGAGCACAGATACGCAGTATTTT
D: NA; length: 17; V: TRBV14; J: TRBJ2-1; CDR3: CASSPPGRASGRNEQFF; DNA: TGTGCCAGCAGCCCCCCTGGACGAGCTTCGGGAAGGAATGAGCAGTTCTTC
D: NA; length: 12; V: TRBV6-6; J: TRBJ2-2; CDR3: CASRDADRGLFF; DNA: TGTGCCAGCAGGGACGCGGACCGGGGACTGTTTTTT
D: NA; length: 13; V: TRBV9; J: TRBJ1-2; CDR3: CASSGLSGYGYTF; DNA: TGTGCCAGCTCCGGCCTAAGTGGATATGGCTACACCTTC
D: NA; length: 14; V: TRBV30; J: TRBJ1-1; CDR3: CAWTGQSMNTEAFF; DNA: TGTGCCTGGACCGGACAGTCAATGAACACTGAAGCTTTCTTT
D: NA; length: 16; V: TRBV14; J: TRBJ1-2; CDR3: CASSPFRTGGINGYTF; DNA: TGTGCCAGCAGCCCTTTCCGCACAGGCGGGATAAATGGCTACACCTTC
D: TRBD2; length: 14; V: TRBV6-5; J: TRBJ2-5; CDR3: CASRDRGGPETQYF; DNA: TGTGCCAGCAGAGACCGCGGGGGGCCGGAGACCCAGTACTTC
D: TRBD1; length: 13; V: TRBV2; J: TRBJ2-7; CDR3: CASKDRGRYEQYF; DNA: TGTGCCAGCAAGGACAGGGGGCGGTACGAGCAGTACTTC
D: NA; length: 14; V: TRBV9; J: TRBJ2-3; CDR3: CASSPSYPTDTQYF; DNA: TGTGCCAGCAGCCCCTCCTATCCTACAGATACGCAGTATTTT